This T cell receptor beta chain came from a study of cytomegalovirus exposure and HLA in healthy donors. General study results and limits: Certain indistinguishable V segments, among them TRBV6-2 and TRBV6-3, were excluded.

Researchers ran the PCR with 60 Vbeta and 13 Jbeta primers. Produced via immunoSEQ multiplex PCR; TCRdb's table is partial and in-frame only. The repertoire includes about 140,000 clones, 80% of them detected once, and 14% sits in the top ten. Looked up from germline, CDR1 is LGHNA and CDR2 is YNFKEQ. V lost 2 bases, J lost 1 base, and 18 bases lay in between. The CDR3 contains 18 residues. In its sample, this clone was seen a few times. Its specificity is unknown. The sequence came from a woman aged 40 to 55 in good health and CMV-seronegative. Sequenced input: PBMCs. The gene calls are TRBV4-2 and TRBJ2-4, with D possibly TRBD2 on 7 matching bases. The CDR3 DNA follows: TGTGCCAGCAGCCAACGCGTCTCAGGGGAGGGGGCCAAAAACATTCAGTACTTC. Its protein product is CASSQRVSGEGAKNIQYF.